The 6 T cell receptor beta chains below all came from one sample that was sequenced in a study of Tregs in tolerant kidney transplant recipients. Clones were sequenced by immunoSEQ multiplex PCR, and TCRdb holds only the in-frame ones, with some missing. The repertoire has approximately 260,000 clones, approximately 83% of them found once; the top ten carry 0.5% to 0.65%. The sequenced sample was CD4+ T cells from blood. The receptors originated from a human donor in good health.

This chain uses TRBV16 with TRBJ1-4; 7 bases match TRBD1. With 2 bases clipped from V and 3 bases from J, the junction kept 3 bases outside the gene matches. This CDR3 spans 15 amino acids. From germline, CDR1 is KGHSY and CDR2 FQNENV. CDR3 protein: CASSQTQGANEKLFF. The CDR3 nucleotides are TGTGCCAGCAGCCAAACCCAGGGGGCTAATGAAAAACTGTTTTTT. Supplemented by reference TRBV16 and TRBJ1-4, the full variable domain reads GEEVAQTPKHLVRGEGQKAKLYCAPIKGHSYVFWYQQVLKNEFKFLISFQNENVFDETGMPKERFSAKCLPNSPCSLEIQATKLEDSAVYFCASSQTQGANEKLFFGSGTQLSVL.

J is TRBJ1-5 and V is TRBV2; D uncertain. Germline V gives CDR1 SNHLY, CDR2 FYNNEI. Trimming took 6 bases from V and 3 from J, leaving 9 bases between them. This CDR3 has 13 amino acids. In nucleotides, the CDR3 is TGTGCCAGCAGACGGACCCTCAATCAGCCCCAGCATTTT. It yields the protein CASRRTLNQPQHF.

J is TRBJ1-5 and V is TRBV4-1; TRBD1 matches 7 bases. Germline CDR1 MGHRA, CDR2 YSYEKL. Trimming at V came to 5 bases and at J to 6 bases, leaving 4 bases not matched to a gene. This CDR3 is built from 13 residues. The CDR3, as DNA: TGCGCCAGCAGCTCCGACAGGGTTCAGCCCCAGCATTTT. Its translation: CASSSDRVQPQHF.

The CDR3 loop is CSGGTGSTDTQYF. CDR3 DNA: TGCAGCGGTGGGACGGGAAGCACAGATACGCAGTATTTT. This sequence joins TRBV29-1 and TRBJ2-3; D tentatively fits TRBD1 or TRBD2 (5 bases each). From germline, CDR1 is SQVTM and CDR2 ANQGSEA. The CDR3 contains 13 residues. V was clipped by 7 bases and J by 0 bases, with 11 bases between them.

The CDR3 is CATSRVPTSPETQYF. In DNA form, the CDR3 reads TGTGCCACCAGCAGAGTGCCCACTAGTCCCGAGACCCAGTACTTC. The V call is TRBV15, the J call TRBJ2-5; a possible D gene is TRBD2 (5 bases). Germline CDR1 and CDR2: LNHNV and YYDKDF (reference sequence). V gave up 1 base and J gave up 5 bases, with 14 bases separating them. This CDR3 contains 15 residues.

The chain recombines TRBV15 with TRBJ1-4; TRBD1 matches at 7 bases. CDR1 and CDR2 (germline): LNHNV, YYDKDF (reference sequence). The CDR3 is 15 residues long. J was trimmed by 4 bases and V by 5 bases; bases with no gene match: 7. The CDR3 reads CATSDGQADNEKLFF. CDR3 nucleotide sequence: TGTGCCACCAGCGACGGACAGGCAGATAATGAAAAACTGTTTTTT.